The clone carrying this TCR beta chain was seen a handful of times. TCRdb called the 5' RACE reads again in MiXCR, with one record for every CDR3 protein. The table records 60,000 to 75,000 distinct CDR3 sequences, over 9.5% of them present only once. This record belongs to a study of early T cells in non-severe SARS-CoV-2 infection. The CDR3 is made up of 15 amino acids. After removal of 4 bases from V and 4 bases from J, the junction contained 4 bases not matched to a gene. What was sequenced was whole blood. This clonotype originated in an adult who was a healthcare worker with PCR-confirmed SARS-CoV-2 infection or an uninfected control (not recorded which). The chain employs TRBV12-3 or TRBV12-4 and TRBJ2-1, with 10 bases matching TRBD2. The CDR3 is CASSSIAGGYNEQFF. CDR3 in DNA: TGTGCCAGCAGTTCCATAGCGGGGGGTTACAATGAGCAGTTCTTC.